One T cell receptor beta chain is described in this entry. The data are from a study of blood T cell repertoires in COVID-19. Background on the study: T cells, B-cell-depleted T cells, or PBMCs provided the cDNA or gDNA that served as material.

The CDR3 extends over 14 amino acids. CDR1 and CDR2 (germline): SGHRS, YFSETQ. J lost 7 bases, V lost 7 bases, and 10 bases had no gene match. Sequenced by immunoSEQ multiplex PCR; TCRdb stores in-frame clones only, minus some. The sample has 210,000 or so clones, under 80% seen once; the top ten hold approximately 13%. Source material: peripheral blood. This TCR was sampled from a man in his fifties who had recovered from COVID-19. The chain uses TRBV5-1 and TRBJ1-4, with 7 bases fitting TRBD1. Here the CDR3 DNA reads TGCGCCAGCCGCGGACAGGTTTCAGGTGAAAAACTGTTTTTT. Protein: CASRGQVSGEKLFF.